This T cell receptor beta chain was captured in a study of control samples from healthy donors and cancer patients. Some clones are missing from TCRdb's copy, which holds only in-frame ones; the method was immunoSEQ multiplex PCR. Of approximately 100,000 clones listed, roughly 90% are singletons. CDR1 SGHNT and CDR2 YYREEE come from the germline V gene (reference sequence). The CDR3 length is 15 residues. With 2 bases removed from V and 4 bases from J, the gap between germline ends came to 14 bases. J is TRBJ2-3 and V is TRBV5-4, with D tentatively TRBD1 (7 bases). This TCR came from a human donor in good health. The donor label of this sample is uncertain. The sample was blood. The CDR3, as DNA: TGTGCCAGCAGCTTAGGAGGGGGCGCCCCAGATACGCAGTATTTT. Its protein product is CASSLGGGAPDTQYF. The whole variable domain, remainder taken from reference TRBV5-4 and TRBJ2-3, is ETGVTQSPTHLIKTRGQQVTLRCSSQSGHNTVSWYQQALGQGPQFIFQYYREEENGRGNFPPRFSGLQFPNYSSELNVNALELDDSALYLCASSLGGGAPDTQYFGPGTRLTVL.